The 12 T cell receptor beta chains given below trace back to one sample, sequenced in a study of T cell responses to AZD1222 COVID-19 vaccine. Profiled with immunoSEQ multiplex PCR; TCRdb holds only in-frame clones, not every one. The sample yields about 160,000 clones, about 90% seen once. The sample here was peripheral blood, taken on day 0 of MenACWY control vaccination. The origin of the receptors is an adult in good health.

V gene TRBV5-1 combines with J gene TRBJ1-3; D uncertain. Trimming took 0 bases from V and 0 from J, leaving 16 bases between them. Germline CDR1 SGHRS, CDR2 YFSETQ. This CDR3 is built from 18 residues. This CDR3 reads CASSLGIFGISSGNTIYF. CDR3 nucleotides: TGCGCCAGCAGCTTGGGGATTTTCGGGATTTCCTCTGGAAACACCATATATTTT. The full variable domain, completed using reference TRBV5-1 and TRBJ1-3, is KAGVTQTPRYLIKTRGQQVTLSCSPISGHRSVSWYQQTPGQGLQFLFEYFSETQRNKGNFPGRFSGRQFSNSRSEMNVSTLELGDSALYLCASSLGIFGISSGNTIYFGEGSWLTVV.

This clone was seen once. The chain couples TRBV5-1 to TRBJ2-2, with TRBD2 as a possible D gene (5 bases). Germline lookup yields CDR1 SGHRS and CDR2 YFSETQ. The CDR3 is 15 amino acids. V was shortened by 0 bases and J by 2 bases, with 8 bases between the two germline ends. DNA of the CDR3: TGCGCCAGCAGCTTGGAACTAGACAACACCGGGGAGCTGTTTTTT. Its protein product is CASSLELDNTGELFF.

This clone was picked up one time. V usage is TRBV5-1 and J usage is TRBJ1-1, with D possibly TRBD1 on 6 matching bases. The CDR3 spans 13 residues. The V gene's germline CDR1 is SGHRS and CDR2 YFSETQ. V dropped 5 bases and J dropped 1 base, with 9 bases sitting between them. CDR3 in amino acids: CASRATGNTEAFF. As DNA, the CDR3 is TGCGCCAGCAGGGCGACAGGGAACACTGAAGCTTTCTTT.

This chain connects TRBV15 to TRBJ1-6; D is ambiguous. CDR1 is LNHNV, CDR2 YYDKDF, per germline (reference sequence). Trimming pared 4 bases from V and 9 bases from J, leaving 13 bases between. The CDR3 length is 14 residues. The DNA for the CDR3 is TGTGCCACCAGCACTCGGGCCTATGGTTCACCCCTCCACTTT. This encodes CATSTRAYGSPLHF. The complete variable domain, with remaining parts taken from reference TRBV15 and TRBJ1-6, reads DAMVIQNPRYQVTQFGKPVTLSCSQTLNHNVMYWYQQKSSQAPKLLFHYYDKDFNNEADTPDNFQSRRPNTSFCFLDIRSPGLGDTAMYLCATSTRAYGSPLHFGNGTRLTVT.

The chain combines TRBV9 with TRBJ2-7; D perhaps matches TRBD2 (7 bases). This CDR3 spans 15 amino acids. Per the germline V gene, CDR1 is SGDLS and CDR2 is YYNGEE. V gave up 4 bases and J gave up 3 bases, with 17 bases separating them. The CDR3 DNA sequence: TGTGCCAGCAGCACCGGGGAGGGACATTACTACGAGCAGTACTTC. This sequence encodes CASSTGEGHYYEQYF.

J is TRBJ1-1 and V is TRBV4-1; D is unresolved. The V and J ends lost 4 bases and 7 bases respectively, with 10 bases between them. Germline V gene data show CDR1 as MGHRA and CDR2 as YSYEKL. The CDR3 consists of 12 residues. CDR3 nucleotide sequence: TGCGCCAGCAGCCCCCCCCTAGGTGAAGCTTTCTTT. It is translated as CASSPPLGEAFF.

This sequence joins TRBV28 and TRBJ2-2; D is uncertain. Germline V gene lookup returns CDR1 MDHEN and CDR2 SYDVKM. The CDR3 length is 12 residues. The V gene lost 8 bases and the J gene lost 2 bases, with 6 bases spanning the gap. The CDR3 region is CASAANTGELFF. CDR3 DNA sequence: TGTGCCAGCGCAGCCAACACCGGGGAGCTGTTTTTT.

This chain links TRBV25-1 with TRBJ2-7, with 8 bases lining up with TRBD1. Germline trimming cut 5 bases from V and 1 base from J; bases unmatched to any gene: 13. From germline, CDR1 is MGHDK and CDR2 SYGVNS. CDR3 length: 17 amino acids. For the CDR3, the DNA is TGTGCCAGCAGTCCCCTCGCAGGACAGGGCCTGTCCTACGAGCAGTACTTC. This codes for CASSPLAGQGLSYEQYF.

The chain employs TRBV5-5 and TRBJ1-5; D might be TRBD1 (5 bases). Trimming took 2 bases from V and 2 from J, leaving 11 bases between them. The germline V gene has CDR1 SGHKS and CDR2 YYEKEE (reference sequence). CDR3 length equals 15 residues. The CDR3 loop is CASSFQGGGNQPQHF. CDR3 DNA: TGTGCCAGCAGCTTTCAGGGAGGAGGCAATCAGCCCCAGCATTTT.

The chain has TRBV24-1 and TRBJ2-1, with D uncertain. V lost 0 bases and J lost 10, with 3 bases in between. CDR1 is KGHDR, CDR2 SFDVKD, per germline. The CDR3 is 11 amino acids. DNA for the CDR3: TGTGCCACCAGTGATTTGTTGGAGCAGTTCTTC. This sequence encodes CATSDLLEQFF.

The CDR3 region has the DNA TGCGCCAGCAGGAGCCGAGGAGGGGGAGGGACTGAAGCTTTCTTT. This gives the protein CASRSRGGGGTEAFF. The V call is TRBV5-1, the J call TRBJ1-1; D is perhaps TRBD1 (6 bases). The V gene lost 5 bases and the J gene lost 5 bases, with 19 bases spanning the gap. Germline V gives CDR1 SGHRS, CDR2 YFSETQ. The CDR3 sequence is 15 residues long.

This clone was counted once. This chain uses TRBV5-6 with TRBJ1-4; TRBD1 matches at 9 bases. This CDR3 contains 13 residues. Germline CDR1 SGHDT, CDR2 YYEEEE. J lost 13 bases, V lost 4 bases, and 8 bases had no gene match. The DNA of the CDR3 is TGTGCCAGCAGCAAACCGGGACAGGGAAGACTGTTTTTT. It is translated as CASSKPGQGRLFF.